These 9 T cell receptor beta chains originate from one sample sequenced in a study. TCRdb analysed the 5' RACE reads with MiXCR anew, one entry per CDR3 protein. The repertoire includes tens of thousands of distinct CDR3 sequences, about 28% of them detected once, and 3.2% sits in the top ten. Sequencing was performed on tumor-infiltrating memory CD4+ T cells sorted from the breast tumor. Subset reported: memory CD4+ T cells, CD4+CD45RO+CD25-. The receptors derive from a female donor with breast cancer.

The chain employs TRBV9 and TRBJ1-2, with 8 bases identical to TRBD1. V dropped 0 bases and J dropped 8; count of bases not matched to a gene: 3. Per the germline V gene, CDR1 is SGDLS and CDR2 is YYNGEE. This CDR3 comprises 13 residues. The CDR3 protein is CASSVEQGGGYTF. CDR3 DNA sequence: TGTGCCAGCAGCGTAGAACAGGGGGGGGGCTACACCTTC.

The chain has TRBV5-1 and TRBJ2-1; D is perhaps TRBD1 or TRBD2 (5 bases each). V was clipped by 0 bases and J by 2 bases, with 9 bases between them. Germline V gives CDR1 SGHRS, CDR2 YFSETQ. The CDR3 runs 15 residues. CDR3 coding DNA: TGCGCCAGCAGCTTGGCCCAGGGACCCTACAATGAGCAGTTCTTC. Its translation: CASSLAQGPYNEQFF. The variable domain in full, with the rest retrieved from reference TRBV5-1 and TRBJ2-1, is KAGVTQTPRYLIKTRGQQVTLSCSPISGHRSVSWYQQTPGQGLQFLFEYFSETQRNKGNFPGRFSGRQFSNSRSEMNVSTLELGDSALYLCASSLAQGPYNEQFFGPGTRLTVL.

The rearrangement uses TRBV6-5 and TRBJ1-2, with a tentative D call TRBD1 (6 bases). There are 16 residues in the CDR3. Germline assignment: CDR1 MNHEY and CDR2 SVGAGI. The V end was cut by 4 bases, the J end by 2 bases, with 17 bases between. This chain's CDR3 is CASSSLGPQGNYGYTF. CDR3 DNA: TGTGCCAGCAGTTCTCTCGGTCCTCAGGGGAACTATGGCTACACCTTC.

This clonotype was seen more than once but under ten times. This rearrangement joins TRBV2 to TRBJ1-5, with unresolved D. V was clipped by 7 bases and J by 4 bases, with 14 bases between them. The CDR3 length is 14 residues. Germline V gives CDR1 SNHLY, CDR2 FYNNEI. The CDR3 DNA reads as TGTGCCAGCAAGAAGGGCTTCGGGAATCAGCCCCAGCATTTT. It codes for CASKKGFGNQPQHF.

Notes on this clonotype: Relative to the germline gene, one junction end is altered; a read error may explain this. The chain combines TRBV5-1 with TRBJ1-1; no firm D call. Germline V lookup: CDR1 SGHRS, CDR2 YFSETQ. The CDR3 consists of 14 residues. The chain's CDR3 is CAGSLDWGKTEAFF. CDR3 in DNA: TGCGCCGGCAGCTTGGACTGGGGTAAGACTGAAGCTTTCTTT.

Notes on this clonotype: The CDR3 ends on some other residue instead of the conserved phenylalanine or tryptophan, so this is likely a read error. The chain employs TRBV2 and TRBJ2-3; D may be TRBD1 or TRBD2 (5 bases each). Germline assignment: CDR1 SNHLY and CDR2 FYNNEI. There are 14 residues in the CDR3. The V gene lost 5 bases and the J gene lost 0 bases, with 9 bases spanning the gap. CDR3 DNA sequence: TGTGCCAGCAGTACGGGACGGAGCACAGATACGCAGTATGTT. Its protein is CASSTGRSTDTQYV.

The rearrangement joins TRBV6-1 to TRBJ2-7; 7 nucleotides align to TRBD1. This CDR3 region has 13 residues. V gave up 10 bases and J gave up 0 bases; unmatched junction bases: 6. Germline V gene sequence: CDR1 MNHNS, CDR2 SASEGT. CDR3 nucleotide sequence: TGTGCCACCACGGGACAGAGCTCCTACGAGCAGTACTTC. Translating it yields CATTGQSSYEQYF.

The table lists this clonotype with a few counts. The gene calls are TRBV12-3 or TRBV12-4 and TRBJ2-1, with 7 bases matching TRBD1. The CDR3 has 14 residues. With 5 bases clipped from V and 9 bases from J, the junction kept 10 bases outside the gene matches. The CDR3 is CASSRTGTVPEQFF. In DNA, the CDR3 is TGTGCCAGCAGTCGAACCGGGACAGTCCCTGAGCAGTTCTTC.

With respect to this clonotype: One end of the junction fails to match germline, which may point to a read error. In DNA, the CDR3 is TGCAGTGCTAGGCGAGGAGAGGGGTCGGCCACTAAAGCTTTCTTT. This sequence encodes CSARRGEGSATKAFF. The chain employs TRBV20-1 and TRBJ1-1; D possibly corresponds to TRBD1 (5 bases). Germline CDR1 and CDR2: DFQATT and SNEGSKA (reference sequence). CDR3 length equals 15 residues.